This note documents a single T cell receptor (beta chain) sequence. Antigen specificity is unknown. Germline values: CDR1 WNHNN, CDR2 SYGVQD (reference sequence). Unmatched junction bases numbered 11, after V lost 3 bases and J lost 5 bases. This CDR3 is 17 amino acids long. Clones were sequenced by immunoSEQ multiplex PCR, and TCRdb holds only the in-frame ones, with some missing. The sample has 95,000 to 110,000 clones, around four fifths seen once. This sample is drawn from a study of T cell clones after liver transplantation. The wider study: Tolerant meant at least one year fully off immunosuppression without liver enzymes above twice normal. Draws occurred before transplant, before withdrawal, and after complete or failed withdrawal.

Study conclusions and caveats: Small, mixed patient groups and varying post-transplant times limit these conclusions.

The input for sequencing was CD4+ T cells from blood, taken around 48 months after liver transplant. The sequence was obtained from a human patient who received a liver transplant. Some of these T cells may belong to the graft donor. This chain connects TRBV10-1 to TRBJ1-5; 9 bases map to TRBD1. The CDR3 loop is CASSDSSGQGCDQPQHF. CDR3 bases: TGCGCCAGCAGTGACTCATCGGGACAGGGTTGCGATCAGCCCCAGCATTTT.